This T cell receptor beta chain derives from a study of regulatory T cells in long-lasting Graves disease. Across the study: Graves' disease counted as persistent after over 5 years of antithyroid drugs with positive TSH receptor antibodies.

Study-level points and caveats: The sample size was small, and this may have reduced accuracy. Less diverse TCR repertoires were seen in persistent Graves' patients than in newly diagnosed ones.

TCR beta libraries were built with iRepertoire HTBI primers and Arm-PCR of CDR3 regions. Via MiXCR, TCRdb re-called the multiplex PCR reads, giving one row per CDR3 protein. Of 400,000 to 500,000 distinct CDR3 sequences listed, about 22% were seen once; the top ten hold 6.5% to 9%. This clonotype was recorded only once. As yet, its antigen is unknown. Only one base separates this from a far larger clonotype, so it likely reflects a read error. Time point denoted: persistent/refractory GD, antithyroid drugs over 5 years with positive TRAb. Preparation of the TCR library used RNA extracted from PBMCs. This CDR3 comprises 11 residues. Germline V gene data show CDR1 as MNHGY and CDR2 as SAAAGT. The V end was cut by 4 bases, the J end by 8 bases, with 5 bases between.

The chain recombines TRBV6-8 with TRBJ1-4; D is uncertain. Sequenced here: peripheral blood mononuclear cells (PBMCs), sampled when the disease was refractory, from a patient treated with antithyroid drugs. The TCR comes from a female donor with Graves disease. The CDR3 nucleotides read TGTGCCAGCAGTTGCGGGGAAAAACTGTTTTTT. It encodes CASSCGEKLFF.